The clone carrying this T cell receptor (beta chain) was counted between two and nine times. This sample is drawn from a study of OX40 agonist ivuxolimab in advanced cancers. The method was immunoSEQ multiplex PCR; TCRdb's version includes in-frame clones alone and lacks a portion of them. The sample comprises roughly 34,000 clones, 65% to 80% of which are singletons, and 10% to 11% rests with the top ten. This CDR3 is 16 amino acids long. Per the germline V gene, CDR1 is SEHNR and CDR2 is FQNEAQ (reference sequence). V trimming: 5 bases; J trimming: 4 bases; junction bases outside the gene matches: 11.

The starting material was CD4+ or CD8+ T cells sorted from blood, obtained in a trial of the OX40 agonist ivuxolimab. The chain links TRBV7-9 to TRBJ2-5; 9 bases match TRBD1. The receptor was derived from an adult with an advanced solid tumor such as melanoma, head and neck, liver or kidney cancer. The CDR3 loop is CASSRGQGQGGETQYF. CDR3 in DNA: TGTGCCAGCAGCAGGGGACAGGGTCAAGGAGGAGAGACCCAGTACTTC.